This T cell receptor (beta chain) was observed in a study of regulatory T cells in long-lasting Graves disease. The time point here: newly diagnosed GD, antithyroid drugs for less than 3 months. PBMCs provided the RNA from which the TCR library was made. Trimming took off 1 base at V and 0 bases at J, with 15 bases between the two ends. The CDR3 loop spans 17 amino acids. Germline CDR1 is LNHDA and CDR2 is SQIVND (reference sequence). This clonotype has at least ten counts. With iRepertoire HTBI primers and Arm-PCR of CDR3 regions, TCR beta libraries were built. TCRdb analysed the multiplex PCR reads with MiXCR anew, one entry per CDR3 protein. The table lists approximately 360,000 distinct CDR3 sequences, roughly 10% of them singletons. The sample was also linked to a second study, of T cells in Graves' hyperthyroidism and ophthalmopathy. That paper notes: Orbital computed tomography and thyroid ultrasound, together with serum TRAb and thyroxine and clinical symptoms, were used for diagnoses. Ophthalmopathy prediction by the model preceded onset by a median approximately 6.9 months.

The chain carries TRBV19 and TRBJ1-1, with D perhaps TRBD1 (5 bases). The sequencing used peripheral blood mononuclear cells (PBMCs), collected at new diagnosis, from a patient treated with antithyroid drugs. The clonotype was recovered from a woman younger than 30 with Graves disease. In DNA form, the CDR3 reads TGTGCCAGTAGTATAGCAGAGACAGATAATATGAACACTGAAGCTTTCTTT. Amino acids: CASSIAETDNMNTEAFF.